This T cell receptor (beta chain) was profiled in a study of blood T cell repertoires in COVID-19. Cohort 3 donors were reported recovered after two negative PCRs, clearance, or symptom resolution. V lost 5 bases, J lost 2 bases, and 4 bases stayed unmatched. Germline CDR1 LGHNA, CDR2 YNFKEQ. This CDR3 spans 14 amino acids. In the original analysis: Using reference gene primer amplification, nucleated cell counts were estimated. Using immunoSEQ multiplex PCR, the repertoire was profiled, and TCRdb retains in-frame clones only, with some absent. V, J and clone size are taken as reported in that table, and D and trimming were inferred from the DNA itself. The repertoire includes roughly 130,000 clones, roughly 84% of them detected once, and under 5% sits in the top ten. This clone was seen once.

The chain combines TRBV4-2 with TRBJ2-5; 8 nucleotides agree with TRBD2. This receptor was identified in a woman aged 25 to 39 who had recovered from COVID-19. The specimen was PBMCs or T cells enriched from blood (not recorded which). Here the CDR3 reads CASSKRGSQETQYF. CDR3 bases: TGTGCCAGCAGCAAGCGGGGGTCACAAGAGACCCAGTACTTC.